Below, 20 T cell receptor beta chains from the same sample are listed, as sequenced in a study. Tregs were sorted as CD4+CD25+CD127-/low cells. TCRdb re-analysed the 5' RACE reads in MiXCR, keeping a single row per CDR3 protein. The sample carries 35,000 to 50,000 distinct CDR3 sequences, roughly 23% recorded once. Sequencing input: Tregs sorted from a lymph node. These receptors all come from a female donor with breast cancer.

This chain joins TRBV4-1 and TRBJ2-7; D remains ambiguous. V lost 0 bases and J 0 bases, leaving 9 bases between the germline ends. This CDR3 spans 15 amino acids. The germline CDR1 and CDR2 sequences are MGHRA and YSYEKL. The CDR3 coding sequence is TGCGCCAGCAGCCAAGATCCAAGGAGCTCCTACGAGCAGTACTTC. Protein sequence: CASSQDPRSSYEQYF.

This clonotype was seen more than once but under ten times. The rearrangement uses TRBV5-1 and TRBJ2-7; 9 bases align to TRBD1. The CDR3 length is 15 residues. In germline, CDR1 is SGHRS, CDR2 YFSETQ. The trim removed 3 bases at V and 5 bases at J, leaving 9 bases unmatched. This chain's CDR3 is CASSSTGTGTDEQYF. The CDR3 region has the DNA TGCGCCAGCAGCTCAACCGGGACAGGGACCGACGAGCAGTACTTC.

This clonotype has ten or more counts. J is TRBJ2-2 and V is TRBV6-5; D is unclear. Germline V gene sequence: CDR1 MNHEY, CDR2 SVGAGI. Deletions cut 6 bases from V and 5 bases from J, with 10 bases between. CDR3 length: 13 residues. The CDR3 reads CASSVLVTGELFF. The CDR3 nucleotides are TGTGCCAGCAGCGTCTTAGTTACCGGGGAGCTGTTTTTT.

In its sample, this clonotype was seen many times. The DNA of the CDR3 is TGTGCCAGCAGTTACGGTGCAGTCTCTGGGGCCAACGTCCTGACTTTC. This encodes CASSYGAVSGANVLTF. J is TRBJ2-6 and V is TRBV6-5; D ambiguous. Germline V gene sequence: CDR1 MNHEY, CDR2 SVGAGI. The ends were cut back, 2 bases at V and 0 bases at J, with 8 bases in the middle. CDR3 length: 16 amino acids.

Concerning this clonotype itself: At one of its ends the junction is not consistent with the germline gene, which may arise from a read error. The rearrangement uses TRBV12-3 or TRBV12-4 and TRBJ2-5; D may be TRBD1 (6 bases). This CDR3 comprises 13 residues. CDR3 loop: CASSQTGGETQHF. DNA for the CDR3: TGTGCCAGCAGTCAGACAGGTGGAGAGACCCAGCACTTC.

This chain uses TRBV29-1 with TRBJ2-3; D is possibly TRBD1 or TRBD2 (5 bases each). V was clipped by 4 bases and J by 2 bases, with 10 bases between them. Germline CDR1 reads SQVTM; CDR2 reads ANQGSEA. The CDR3 has 13 amino acids. The chain's CDR3 is CSVVGGVTDTQYF. In nucleotides, the CDR3 is TGCAGCGTTGTTGGGGGAGTCACAGATACGCAGTATTTT.

V gene TRBV27 combines with J gene TRBJ1-1; TRBD1 aligns across 9 bases. Looked up from germline, CDR1 is MNHEY and CDR2 is SMNVEV (reference sequence). The CDR3 contains 14 residues. V was pared by 5 bases and J by 4 bases, with 5 bases of the junction left unmatched. The CDR3 sequence is CASSSDRGSTEAFF. The CDR3 DNA sequence: TGTGCCAGCAGTAGTGACAGGGGGAGCACTGAAGCTTTCTTT.

A remark on this clonotype: The junction departs from germline at one end; a sequencing error may be responsible. This rearrangement joins TRBV10-3 to TRBJ1-1; D is possibly TRBD1 (6 bases). The CDR3 is 17 residues long. CDR1 and CDR2 from the germline V gene are ENHRY and SYGVKD. The CDR3 coding sequence is TGTGCCACCAGTGAGTCGATAACAGGGTTATCTCGGACTGAAGCTTTCTTT. The encoded protein is CATSESITGLSRTEAFF.

V and J are TRBV20-1 and TRBJ2-2; D might be TRBD2 (6 bases). The CDR3 runs 15 residues. The V and J ends lost 3 bases and 1 base respectively, with 12 bases between them. CDR1 is DFQATT and CDR2 is SNEGSKA in the germline V gene (reference sequence). The CDR3 DNA reads TGCAGTGCTAGCGGGAGATTGGGGAACACCGGGGAGCTGTTTTTT. Protein sequence: CSASGRLGNTGELFF.

Points on this clonotype: Given the absence of the conserved phenylalanine or tryptophan at the CDR3 end, a read error is likely. The V gene is TRBV7-2, the J gene TRBJ1-1, with 9 bases matching TRBD1. This CDR3 is 17 amino acids long. Germline V gene sequence: CDR1 SGHTA, CDR2 FQGNSA. With 5 bases clipped from V and 1 base from J, the junction kept 11 bases outside the gene matches. In DNA form, the CDR3 reads TGTGCCAGCAGCACGGACAGGGGCCTTAGACCGAACACTGAAGCTTTCCTT. Amino acids: CASSTDRGLRPNTEAFL.

This clonotype was detected ten times or more. J is TRBJ2-1 and V is TRBV29-1; 9 bases map to TRBD2. This CDR3 is built from 14 residues. Germline values: CDR1 SQVTM, CDR2 ANQGSEA. CDR3 protein: CSYLGELAGNEQFF. CDR3 bases: TGCAGTTATTTGGGTGAGCTAGCGGGGAATGAGCAGTTCTTC.

The chain recombines TRBV7-3 with TRBJ2-3, with 9 positions matching TRBD2. This CDR3 has 15 amino acids. The V segment lost 2 bases and the J segment 4 bases; nucleotides outside the gene matches: 4. Germline V CDR1 and CDR2: SGHTA, FQGTGA. In nucleotides, the CDR3 is TGTGCCAGCAGCTTAGGGCGGGGGGGCTCAGATACGCAGTATTTT. It specifies CASSLGRGGSDTQYF.

Comments on this clonotype: A read error may produce the germline difference seen at one junction end. J is TRBJ1-3 and V is TRBV6-2 or TRBV6-3; D call uncertain. The CDR3 is 16 amino acids. Germline values: CDR1 MNHEY, CDR2 SVGEGT. The CDR3 spells CASSNPRPGSGNPIYF. The CDR3 nucleotides read TGTGCCAGCAGTAACCCTCGACCCGGGTCTGGAAACCCCATATATTTT.

The V call is TRBV6-1, the J call TRBJ2-1, with 8 bases that match TRBD1. Germline V gives CDR1 MNHNS, CDR2 SASEGT. This CDR3 contains 15 residues. The trim removed 6 bases at V and 12 bases at J, leaving 16 bases unmatched. This CDR3 is CASRGDRRSTDTQFF. Here the CDR3 DNA reads TGTGCCAGCAGGGGGGACAGGCGAAGCACAGATACGCAGTTCTTC.

In its sample, this clonotype was seen a few times. The chain has TRBV28 and TRBJ2-2, with TRBD2 matching 9 bases. This CDR3 is built from 17 residues. Germline assignment: CDR1 MDHEN and CDR2 SYDVKM. Trimming took 3 bases from V and 7 from J; bases not matched to a gene: 12. In nucleotides, the CDR3 is TGTGCCAGCAGTTTTTATGAGCGGGAGGTTGTTAACGGGGAGCTGTTTTTT. Residues: CASSFYEREVVNGELFF.

This clonotype has only a few counts. This chain uses TRBV28 with TRBJ1-2; no clear D gene. The germline gives CDR1 MDHEN, CDR2 SYDVKM. V shed 1 base and J shed 5 bases, with 11 bases lying between them. The length of the CDR3 is 14 residues. CDR3 residues: CASSLLMAAYGYTF. In DNA form, the CDR3 reads TGTGCCAGCAGTTTATTGATGGCGGCGTATGGCTACACCTTC.

This clonotype was found a few times. The chain couples TRBV5-1 to TRBJ2-3; D is undetermined. Germline loops: CDR1 SGHRS, CDR2 YFSETQ. Trimming removed 0 bases from V and 4 bases from J, with 6 bases in between. The length of the CDR3 is 13 residues. The CDR3 region is CASSLGGSDTQYF. The DNA for the CDR3 is TGCGCCAGCAGCTTGGGAGGATCAGATACGCAGTATTTT.

This clonotype was counted ten times or more. The rearrangement links TRBV6-1 to TRBJ2-5; TRBD2 aligns across 7 bases. The CDR3 totals 14 residues. V shed 3 bases and J 6 bases; nucleotides not matched to a gene: 7. Germline V CDR1 and CDR2: MNHNS, SASEGT. The CDR3 here is CASSDREVVKTQYF. As DNA, the CDR3 is TGTGCCAGCAGTGACCGGGAGGTTGTAAAGACCCAGTACTTC.

The gene calls are TRBV20-1 and TRBJ2-3, with a possible D match to TRBD2 (5 bases). V lost 1 base and J lost 4, with 18 bases in between. Germline CDR1 and CDR2: DFQATT and SNEGSKA (reference sequence). The CDR3 runs 16 residues. The CDR3 DNA follows: TGCAGTGCTAGAGGCATGGTGGGAGTGCGCTCAGATACGCAGTATTTT. Protein: CSARGMVGVRSDTQYF.

This clonotype was observed a handful of times. One end of the junction does not line up with germline, which may come from a read error. The chain has TRBV7-2 and TRBJ2-7; TRBD1 might be the D (5 bases). The CDR3 is 15 residues long. The germline V gene has CDR1 SGHTA and CDR2 FQGNSA. CDR3 amino acids: CAGSLGVGSNYEQYF. In DNA, the CDR3 is TGTGCCGGCAGCTTAGGGGTCGGATCAAACTACGAGCAGTACTTC.